A single sample is the source of the 29 T cell receptor beta chains below, sequenced in a study of T-cell memory formation after mild COVID-19. TCRdb reprocessed the 5' RACE reads via MiXCR and lists one record per CDR3 protein. The table shows 400,000 to 450,000 distinct CDR3 sequences, with approximately 18% occurring only once. Sample: PBMCs or a T cell subset sorted from them (not recorded which). The origin of the receptors is a man aged 18 to 30 who had mild COVID-19 (a few samples of this study predate the infection). Cell type and time point are not known.

This clonotype has a handful of counts. The chain joins TRBV7-9 to TRBJ2-7; unclear D gene. The V gene's germline CDR1 is SEHNR and CDR2 FQNEAQ (reference sequence). Deletions cut 1 base from V and 0 bases from J, with 4 bases between. The CDR3 loop spans 13 amino acids. The CDR3 DNA is TGTGCCAGCAGCTTAGGGTTCTCCTACGAGCAGTACGTC. Amino acids: CASSLGFSYEQYV.

This clonotype was seen a single time. The gene calls are TRBV29-1 and TRBJ2-6; D is undetermined. Germline CDR1 SQVTM, CDR2 ANQGSEA. V was clipped by 4 bases and J by 2 bases, with 9 bases between them. The CDR3 sequence is 14 residues long. The CDR3 bases are TGCAGCGTTGTAGGTGGGGCTGGGGCCAACGTCCTGACTTTC. Its protein product is CSVVGGAGANVLTF.

This clonotype came up a few times. The V gene is TRBV20-1, the J gene TRBJ1-5; 7 bases map to TRBD1. J was trimmed by 6 bases and V by 3 bases; bases with no gene match: 5. The germline CDR1 and CDR2 sequences are DFQATT and SNEGSKA (reference sequence). The CDR3 is 13 amino acids. CDR3 sequence: CSARMRGLQPQHF. The DNA of the CDR3 is TGCAGTGCTAGGATGAGGGGGCTTCAGCCCCAGCATTTT.

This clonotype came up many times. The rearrangement joins TRBV5-1 to TRBJ1-1; tentatively, D is TRBD1 (5 bases). With 3 bases removed from V and 1 base from J, the gap between germline ends came to 10 bases. This CDR3 contains 14 residues. Germline-derived CDR1 and CDR2 are SGHRS and YFSETQ. The DNA for the CDR3 is TGCGCCAGCAGCTCCCAGGGCGCGAACACTGAAGCTTTCTTT. Its protein product is CASSSQGANTEAFF.

The genes are TRBV19 and TRBJ2-5; either TRBD1 or TRBD2 may fit D (5 bases each). This CDR3 spans 14 amino acids. V lost 5 bases and J 0 bases, leaving 10 bases between the germline ends. The germline CDR1 and CDR2 sequences are LNHDA and SQIVND (reference sequence). The CDR3 reads CASSFGTYQETQYF. In DNA, the CDR3 is TGTGCCAGTAGTTTCGGGACCTACCAAGAGACCCAGTACTTC.

This clonotype was observed at least ten times. The chain couples TRBV7-2 to TRBJ2-1, with TRBD1 matching 7 bases. Germline loops: CDR1 SGHTA, CDR2 FQGNSA. The CDR3 consists of 16 residues. The junction had 8 bases not matched to a gene; V was cut back by 0 bases and J by 6 bases. The CDR3: CASSLAGTAVGNEQFF. As DNA, the CDR3 is TGTGCCAGCAGCTTAGCCGGGACAGCGGTGGGCAATGAGCAGTTCTTC.

The CDR3 loop is CASSLADEAFF. In DNA form, the CDR3 reads TGTGCCAGCAGTTTAGCAGATGAAGCTTTCTTT. The rearrangement links TRBV12-3 or TRBV12-4 to TRBJ1-1; D uncertain. Trimming took 0 bases from V and 7 from J, leaving 3 bases between them. The CDR3 is made up of 11 amino acids.

This clonotype was counted a few times. V usage is TRBV6-5 and J usage is TRBJ2-3, with 12 bases lining up with TRBD2. The ends lost 5 bases at V and 4 bases at J; junction bases unmatched: 7. From germline, CDR1 is MNHEY and CDR2 SVGAGI. The CDR3 is 16 residues long. CDR3 in amino acids: CASSPLAGGSSDTQYF. The CDR3, as DNA: TGTGCCAGCAGTCCACTAGCGGGGGGTTCATCAGATACGCAGTATTTT.

This clonotype was observed once. The chain carries TRBV2 and TRBJ2-3, with 9 nucleotides matching TRBD1. CDR3 length: 15 amino acids. CDR1 SNHLY and CDR2 FYNNEI come from the germline V gene. With V trimmed by 6 bases and J by 1 base, 5 bases remained unmatched. For the CDR3, the DNA is TGTGCCAGCAGGGAATACAGGGGGCGCACAGATACGCAGTATTTT. As protein: CASREYRGRTDTQYF.

The V and J genes are TRBV29-1 and TRBJ1-5; the D gene is possibly TRBD1 (6 bases). The CDR3 loop spans 13 amino acids. V was clipped by 7 bases and J by 9 bases, with 19 bases between them. From germline, CDR1 is SQVTM and CDR2 ANQGSEA. CDR3 DNA: TGCAGCGCCCGGGACAACCTTGGATCGCCCCAGCATTTT. Its protein is CSARDNLGSPQHF.

This clonotype came up a few times. The chain joins TRBV5-1 to TRBJ1-1; 10 bases match TRBD1. CDR3 length: 17 residues. In germline, CDR1 is SGHRS, CDR2 YFSETQ. Trimming took 0 bases from V and 5 from J; bases not matched to a gene: 10. The CDR3 nucleotides are TGCGCCAGCAGCTTGGATTGGAGAGACAGGGGGCGAACTGAAGCTTTCTTT. Translation gives CASSLDWRDRGRTEAFF. Full variable domain (outside the CDR3, taken from reference TRBV5-1 and TRBJ1-1): KAGVTQTPRYLIKTRGQQVTLSCSPISGHRSVSWYQQTPGQGLQFLFEYFSETQRNKGNFPGRFSGRQFSNSRSEMNVSTLELGDSALYLCASSLDWRDRGRTEAFFGQGTRLTVV.

The rearrangement uses TRBV4-3 and TRBJ1-3; no reliable D call. Germline-derived CDR1 and CDR2 are LGHNA and YSLEER. The CDR3 has 16 residues. Trimming left V 0 bases short and J 3 bases short, with 12 bases between. The CDR3 loop is CASSQDRTPFGNTIYF. CDR3 nucleotide sequence: TGCGCCAGCAGCCAAGATCGGACGCCTTTTGGAAACACCATATATTTT.

The chain recombines TRBV6-2 or TRBV6-3 with TRBJ1-6; a possible D gene is TRBD1 (5 bases). CDR1 is MNHEY, CDR2 SVGEGT, per germline. The V and J ends lost 0 bases and 10 bases respectively, with 13 bases between them. This CDR3 contains 15 residues. CDR3 residues: CASSYSGTQPSPLHF. CDR3 nucleotides: TGTGCCAGCAGTTACTCCGGGACTCAGCCGTCACCCCTCCACTTT.

J is TRBJ1-6 and V is TRBV6-5; 7 bases line up with TRBD1. V trimming: 6 bases; J trimming: 2 bases; junction bases outside the gene matches: 7. Germline lookup yields CDR1 MNHEY and CDR2 SVGAGI. The CDR3 has 16 amino acids. The DNA for the CDR3 is TGTGCCAGCAGACCAACAGGGGCGGCCTATAATTCACCCCTCCACTTT. Amino acid sequence: CASRPTGAAYNSPLHF.

The chain combines TRBV3-1 with TRBJ2-4; D not certain. Trimming took 1 base from V and 6 from J, leaving 7 bases between them. The CDR3 is 13 residues long. The V gene's germline CDR1 is LGHDT and CDR2 YNNKEL (reference sequence). In DNA, the CDR3 is TGTGCCAGCAGCCAAGCCAAGAGAAACATTCAGTACTTC. Protein sequence: CASSQAKRNIQYF.

The table lists this clonotype with a count of one. The chain uses TRBV6-1 and TRBJ1-1, with 8 bases lining up with TRBD1. CDR1 is MNHNS, CDR2 SASEGT, per germline. V trimming: 5 bases; J trimming: 8 bases; junction bases outside the gene matches: 4. This CDR3 has 12 residues. This chain's CDR3 is CASSPRGLEAFF. CDR3 nucleotide sequence: TGTGCCAGCAGTCCCAGGGGGCTGGAAGCTTTCTTT.

This chain joins TRBV6-5 and TRBJ1-1, with D uncertain. V was shortened by 5 bases and J by 1 base, with 14 bases between the two germline ends. Germline V lookup: CDR1 MNHEY, CDR2 SVGAGI. CDR3 length: 15 amino acids. DNA of the CDR3: TGTGCCAGCAGTCCCACTCCGACGGGGAACACTGAAGCTTTCTTT. It codes for CASSPTPTGNTEAFF.

In DNA, the CDR3 is TGCAGCGTTGAGGGGGGGACAGGGATGGGAGATACGCAGTATTTT. Translating it yields CSVEGGTGMGDTQYF. The chain uses TRBV29-1 and TRBJ2-3, with 9 bases matching TRBD1. The CDR3 contains 15 residues. CDR1 and CDR2 (germline): SQVTM, ANQGSEA. The junction had 9 bases not matched to a gene; V was cut back by 3 bases and J by 5 bases.

The chain joins TRBV12-3 or TRBV12-4 to TRBJ1-1; the D gene is possibly TRBD1 (6 bases). This CDR3 is 14 amino acids long. V was cut by 4 bases and J by 1 base, with 10 bases left in between. The CDR3 is CASSSGDTNTEAFF. CDR3 DNA: TGTGCCAGCAGTTCAGGGGACACGAACACTGAAGCTTTCTTT.

This clonotype was recorded a few times. The chain links TRBV20-1 to TRBJ2-5; weak D call: TRBD2 (6 bases). The V end was cut by 5 bases, the J end by 5 bases, with 18 bases between. CDR3 length equals 14 residues. CDR1 DFQATT and CDR2 SNEGSKA come from the germline V gene (reference sequence). The CDR3 DNA is TGCAGTGCTCCGAACCCCCCGGGGGTGGAGACCCAGTACTTC. It encodes CSAPNPPGVETQYF.

The chain is built from TRBV4-1 and TRBJ2-7; D uncertain. The germline CDR1 and CDR2 sequences are MGHRA and YSYEKL. The ends were cut back, 1 base at V and 0 bases at J, with 7 bases in the middle. The CDR3 consists of 14 residues. The CDR3 DNA is TGCGCCAGCAGCCAAGTTGGCGACTCCTACGAGCAGTACTTC. Its translation: CASSQVGDSYEQYF.

This clonotype has just a few counts. V usage is TRBV5-5 and J usage is TRBJ2-5; either TRBD1 or TRBD2 may fit D (5 bases each). The CDR3 runs 16 residues. Germline V gene data show CDR1 as SGHKS and CDR2 as YYEKEE (reference sequence). V dropped 0 bases and J dropped 5 bases, with 17 bases sitting between them. CDR3 nucleotide sequence: TGTGCCAGCAGCTTGGCCGGGACCGCCCTAGGGGAGACCCAGTACTTC. It yields the protein CASSLAGTALGETQYF.

This chain links TRBV20-1 with TRBJ2-1; D might be TRBD2 (7 bases). The length of the CDR3 is 13 residues. V lost 5 bases and J 7 bases, leaving 15 bases between the germline ends. Germline CDR1 is DFQATT and CDR2 is SNEGSKA (reference sequence). CDR3 DNA sequence: TGCAGTGCTGGGAGGGGGGGCTGGAATGAGCAGTTCTTC. Translation: CSAGRGGWNEQFF.

This clonotype was seen a handful of times. V gene TRBV6-2 or TRBV6-3 combines with J gene TRBJ2-3; 10 bases match TRBD1. Per the germline V gene, CDR1 is MNHEY and CDR2 is SVGEGT. J lost 7 bases, V lost 2 bases, and 6 bases had no gene match. The length of the CDR3 is 15 residues. The CDR3 nucleotides are TGTGCCAGCAGTTACGGTGACAGGGGGCATCATACGCAGTATTTT. Amino acid sequence: CASSYGDRGHHTQYF.

In its sample, this clonotype was seen a few times. The rearrangement uses TRBV7-9 and TRBJ1-1; weak D call: TRBD1 (5 bases). This CDR3 spans 14 amino acids. Looked up from germline, CDR1 is SEHNR and CDR2 is FQNEAQ (reference sequence). The DNA of the CDR3 is TGTGCGGGCCGGGGGATCGGGACCGCCACTGAAGCTTTCTTT. Protein sequence: CAGRGIGTATEAFF.

There are a few counts of this clonotype. The chain combines TRBV29-1 with TRBJ2-5, with 7 nucleotides matching TRBD2. Germline V gene lookup returns CDR1 SQVTM and CDR2 ANQGSEA. There are 12 residues in the CDR3. Losses at the gene ends were 4 bases for V and 7 bases for J; bases not matched to a gene: 6. In DNA form, the CDR3 reads TGCAGCGTTGGACACGGGGAGGGGACCCAGTACTTC. This encodes CSVGHGEGTQYF.

This clonotype came up many times. The chain is built from TRBV5-1 and TRBJ2-2; 11 bases fit TRBD2. The V and J ends lost 4 bases and 1 base, in that order; junction bases with no gene match: 3. The germline V gene has CDR1 SGHRS and CDR2 YFSETQ. The CDR3 runs to 16 residues. The CDR3 nucleotides read TGCGCCAGCAGCCCCCTAGCGGGGGGGAACACCGGGGAGCTGTTTTTT. Protein: CASSPLAGGNTGELFF.

The chain couples TRBV5-5 to TRBJ1-3; no firm D call. V gave up 1 base and J gave up 7 bases, with 9 bases separating them. The length of the CDR3 is 13 residues. CDR1 and CDR2 from the germline V gene are SGHKS and YYEKEE (reference sequence). The CDR3 sequence: CASSLRRENTIYF. The CDR3 bases are TGTGCCAGCAGCTTGCGGCGGGAGAACACCATATATTTT.

V usage is TRBV6-6 and J usage is TRBJ2-7; 9 nucleotides line up with TRBD1. The junction had 11 bases not matched to a gene; V was cut back by 2 bases and J by 6 bases. The CDR3 is 16 residues long. CDR1 MNHNY and CDR2 SVGAGI come from the germline V gene (reference sequence). CDR3 amino acids: CASSYKQGARQSEQYF. The CDR3 DNA follows: TGTGCCAGCAGTTACAAACAGGGGGCCAGGCAAAGCGAGCAGTACTTC.